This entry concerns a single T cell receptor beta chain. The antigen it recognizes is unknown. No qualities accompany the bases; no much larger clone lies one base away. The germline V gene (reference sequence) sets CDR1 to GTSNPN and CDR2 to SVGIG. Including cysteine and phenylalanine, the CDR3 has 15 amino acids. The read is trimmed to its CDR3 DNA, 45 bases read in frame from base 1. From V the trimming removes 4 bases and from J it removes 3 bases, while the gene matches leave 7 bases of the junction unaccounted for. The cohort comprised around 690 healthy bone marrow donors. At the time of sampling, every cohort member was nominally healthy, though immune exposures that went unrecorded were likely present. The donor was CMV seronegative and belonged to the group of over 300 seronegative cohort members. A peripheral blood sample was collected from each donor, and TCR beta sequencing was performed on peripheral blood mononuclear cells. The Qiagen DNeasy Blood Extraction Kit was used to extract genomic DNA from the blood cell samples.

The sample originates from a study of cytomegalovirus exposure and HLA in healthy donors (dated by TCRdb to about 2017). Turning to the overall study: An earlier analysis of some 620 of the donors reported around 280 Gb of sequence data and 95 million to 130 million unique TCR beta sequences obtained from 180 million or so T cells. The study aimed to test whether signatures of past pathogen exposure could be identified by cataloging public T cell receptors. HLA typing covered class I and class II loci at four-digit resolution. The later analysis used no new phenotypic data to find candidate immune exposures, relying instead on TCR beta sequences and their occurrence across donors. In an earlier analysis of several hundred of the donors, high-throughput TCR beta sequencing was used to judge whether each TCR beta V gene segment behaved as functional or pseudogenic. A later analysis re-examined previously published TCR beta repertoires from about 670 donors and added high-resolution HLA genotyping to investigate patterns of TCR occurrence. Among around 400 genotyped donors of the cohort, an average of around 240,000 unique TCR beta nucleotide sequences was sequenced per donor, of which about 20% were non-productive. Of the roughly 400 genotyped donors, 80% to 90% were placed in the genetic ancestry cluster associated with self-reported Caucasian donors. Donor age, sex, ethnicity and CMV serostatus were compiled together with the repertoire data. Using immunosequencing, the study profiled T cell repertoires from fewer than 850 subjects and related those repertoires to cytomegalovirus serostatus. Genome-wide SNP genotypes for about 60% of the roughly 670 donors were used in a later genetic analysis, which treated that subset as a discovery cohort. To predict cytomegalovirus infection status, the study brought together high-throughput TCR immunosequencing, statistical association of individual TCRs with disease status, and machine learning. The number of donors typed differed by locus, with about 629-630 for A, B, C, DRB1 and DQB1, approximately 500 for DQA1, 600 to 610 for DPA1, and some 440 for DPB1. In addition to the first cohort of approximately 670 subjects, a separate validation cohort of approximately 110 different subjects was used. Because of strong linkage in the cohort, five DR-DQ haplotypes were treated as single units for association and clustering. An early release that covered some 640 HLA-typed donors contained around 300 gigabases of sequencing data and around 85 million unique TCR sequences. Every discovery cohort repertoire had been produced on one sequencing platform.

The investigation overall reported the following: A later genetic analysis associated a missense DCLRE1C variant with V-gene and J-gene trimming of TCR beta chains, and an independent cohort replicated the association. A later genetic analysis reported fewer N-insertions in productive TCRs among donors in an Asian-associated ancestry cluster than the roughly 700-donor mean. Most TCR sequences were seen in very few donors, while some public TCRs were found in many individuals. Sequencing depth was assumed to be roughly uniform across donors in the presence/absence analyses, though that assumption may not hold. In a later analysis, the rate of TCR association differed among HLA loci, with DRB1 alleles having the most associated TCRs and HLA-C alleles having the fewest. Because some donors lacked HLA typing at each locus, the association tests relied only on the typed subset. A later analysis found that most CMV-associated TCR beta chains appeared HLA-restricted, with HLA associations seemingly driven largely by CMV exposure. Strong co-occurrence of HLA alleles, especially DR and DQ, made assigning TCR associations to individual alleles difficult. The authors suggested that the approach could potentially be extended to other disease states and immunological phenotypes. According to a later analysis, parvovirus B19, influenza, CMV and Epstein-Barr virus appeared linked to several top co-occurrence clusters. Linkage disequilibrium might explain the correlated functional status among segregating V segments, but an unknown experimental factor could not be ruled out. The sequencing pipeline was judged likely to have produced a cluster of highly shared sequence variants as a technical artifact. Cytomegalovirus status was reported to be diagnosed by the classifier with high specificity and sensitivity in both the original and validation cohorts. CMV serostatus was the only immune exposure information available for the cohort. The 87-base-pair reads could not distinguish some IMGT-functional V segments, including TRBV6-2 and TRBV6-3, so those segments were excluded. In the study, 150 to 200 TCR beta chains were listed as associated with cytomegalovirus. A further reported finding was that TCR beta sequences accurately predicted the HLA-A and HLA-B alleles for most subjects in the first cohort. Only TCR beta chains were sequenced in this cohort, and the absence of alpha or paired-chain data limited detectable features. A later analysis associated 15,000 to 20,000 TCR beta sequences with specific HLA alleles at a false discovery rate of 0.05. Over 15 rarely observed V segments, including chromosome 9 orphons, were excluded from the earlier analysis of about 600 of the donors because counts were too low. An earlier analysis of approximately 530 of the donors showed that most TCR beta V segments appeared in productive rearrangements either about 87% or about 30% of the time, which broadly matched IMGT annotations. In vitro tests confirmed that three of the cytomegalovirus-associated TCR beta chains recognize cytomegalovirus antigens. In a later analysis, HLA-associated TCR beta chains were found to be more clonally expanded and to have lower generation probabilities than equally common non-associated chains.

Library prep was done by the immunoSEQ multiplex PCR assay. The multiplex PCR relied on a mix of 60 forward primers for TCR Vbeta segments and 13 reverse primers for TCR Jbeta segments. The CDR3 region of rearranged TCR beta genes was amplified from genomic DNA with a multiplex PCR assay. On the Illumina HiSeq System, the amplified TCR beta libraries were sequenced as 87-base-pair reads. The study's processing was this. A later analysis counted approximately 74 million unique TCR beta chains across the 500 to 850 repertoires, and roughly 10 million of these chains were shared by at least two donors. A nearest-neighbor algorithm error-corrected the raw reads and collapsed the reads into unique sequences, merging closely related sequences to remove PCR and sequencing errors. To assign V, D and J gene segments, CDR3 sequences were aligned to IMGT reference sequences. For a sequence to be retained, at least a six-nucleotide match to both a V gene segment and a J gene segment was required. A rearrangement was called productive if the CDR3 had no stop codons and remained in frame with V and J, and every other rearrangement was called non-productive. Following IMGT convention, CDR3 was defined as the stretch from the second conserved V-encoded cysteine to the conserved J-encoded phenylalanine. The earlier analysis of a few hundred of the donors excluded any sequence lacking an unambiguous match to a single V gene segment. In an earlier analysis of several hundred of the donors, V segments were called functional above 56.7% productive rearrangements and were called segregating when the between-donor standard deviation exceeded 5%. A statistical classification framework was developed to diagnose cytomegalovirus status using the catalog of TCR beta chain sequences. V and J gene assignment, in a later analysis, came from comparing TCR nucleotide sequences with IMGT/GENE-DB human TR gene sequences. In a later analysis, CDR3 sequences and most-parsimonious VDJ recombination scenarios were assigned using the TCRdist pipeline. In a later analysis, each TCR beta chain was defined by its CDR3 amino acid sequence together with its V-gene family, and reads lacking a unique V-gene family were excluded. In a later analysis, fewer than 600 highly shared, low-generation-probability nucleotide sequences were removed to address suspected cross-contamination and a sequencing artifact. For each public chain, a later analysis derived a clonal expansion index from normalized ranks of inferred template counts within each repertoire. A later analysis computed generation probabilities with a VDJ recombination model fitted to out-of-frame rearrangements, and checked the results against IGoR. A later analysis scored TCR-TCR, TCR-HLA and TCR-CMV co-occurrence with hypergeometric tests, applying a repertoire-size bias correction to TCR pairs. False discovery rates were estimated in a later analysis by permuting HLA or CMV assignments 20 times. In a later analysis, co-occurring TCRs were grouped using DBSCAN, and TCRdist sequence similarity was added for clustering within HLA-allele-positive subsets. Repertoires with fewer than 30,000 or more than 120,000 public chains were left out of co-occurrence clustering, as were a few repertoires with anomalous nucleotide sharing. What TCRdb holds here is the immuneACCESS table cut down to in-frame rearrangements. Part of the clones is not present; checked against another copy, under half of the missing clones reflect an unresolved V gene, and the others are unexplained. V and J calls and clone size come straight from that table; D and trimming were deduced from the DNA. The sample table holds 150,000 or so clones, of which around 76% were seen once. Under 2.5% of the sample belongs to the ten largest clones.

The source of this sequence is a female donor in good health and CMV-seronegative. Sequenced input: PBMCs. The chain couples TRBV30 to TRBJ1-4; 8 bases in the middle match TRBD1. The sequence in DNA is TGTGCCTGGACAGGGGGCCTTGGGGCTAATGAAAAACTGTTTTTT. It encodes CAWTGGLGANEKLFF. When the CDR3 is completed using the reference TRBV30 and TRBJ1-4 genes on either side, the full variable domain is SQTIHQWPATLVQPVGSPLSLECTVEGTSNPNLYWYRQAAGRGLQLLFYSVGIGQISSEVPQNLSASRPQDRQFILSSKKLLLSDSGFYLCAWTGGLGANEKLFFGSGTQLSVL.